A selection of T cell receptor beta chains follows, all from one sample in a study of T cells in narcolepsy. Profiled with immunoSEQ multiplex PCR; TCRdb holds only in-frame clones, not every one. The top ten hold about 3% of the sample, which has 25,000 to 35,000 clones, over 80% seen once. The sample taken for sequencing was CD45RA- memory CD4+ T cells from PBMCs. All receptors come from a human donor with narcolepsy. Each CDR3 is given with its conserved first and last residue. A D gene is named only where the DNA matches it firmly. Part of the rows lack a size; the others show once, few, many or a class for expanded clones.

clone_size	v_call	j_call	d_call	cdr3_nt	cdr3_aa
few	TRBV2	TRBJ2-2	NA	TGTGCCAGCAGTGGTACAGGGTCGAACACCGGGGAGCTGTTTTTT	CASSGTGSNTGELFF
NA	TRBV11-2	TRBJ1-4	NA	TGTGCCAGCAGCTTAGAGGTGGGGCGAAAACTGTTTTTT	CASSLEVGRKLFF
once	TRBV14	TRBJ2-7	NA	TGTGCCAGCAGCCTCGGAAGTCTCCAGTACTTC	CASSLGSLQYF
NA	TRBV7-8	TRBJ1-3	NA	TGTGCCAGCAGCTTAGTTGCCAACGGGGGCTTCGGTGGATCTGGAAACACCATATATTTT	CASSLVANGGFGGSGNTIYF
NA	TRBV5-1	TRBJ1-3	NA	TGCGCCAGCAGCTTGAGGGGGGGGCCCCCTGGAAACACCATATATTTT	CASSLRGGPPGNTIYF
once	TRBV6-6	TRBJ2-5	NA	TGTGCCAGCAGTCCGACCCGGGAGACCCAGTACTTC	CASSPTRETQYF
once	TRBV15	TRBJ2-1	TRBD2	TGTGCCACCAGCAGAGATCTAGCGGGGGGCTACAATGAGCAGTTCTTC	CATSRDLAGGYNEQFF
few	TRBV19	TRBJ1-2	TRBD1	TGTGCCAGTAGTATGGGCAGACAGGGGACCTATGGCTACACCTTC	CASSMGRQGTYGYTF
NA	TRBV11-2	TRBJ1-6	NA	TGTGCCAGCAGCCACAATTCACCCCTCCACTTT	CASSHNSPLHF
NA	TRBV30	TRBJ1-1	NA	TGTGCCTGGGGGCAAGGGGGGGTGAACACTGAAGCTTTCTTT	CAWGQGGVNTEAFF
NA	TRBV6-5	TRBJ2-3	NA	TGTGCCAGCAGCCCCGGGCCCTGGGCGGATACGCAGTATTTT	CASSPGPWADTQYF
NA	TRBV6-5	TRBJ2-7	TRBD1	TGTGCCAGCAGTTGGGACAGGGAGCCCTCCTACGAGCAGTACTTC	CASSWDREPSYEQYF
medium-sized	TRBV6-6	TRBJ2-7	NA	TGTGCCAGCAGTTTCACGGGGGCAGCCGAGCAGTACTTC	CASSFTGAAEQYF
NA	TRBV23-1	TRBJ2-6	NA	TGCGCCAGCAGTCACCCAGTCGGAGTGGTCTCGGAGGCCAACGTCCTGACTTTC	CASSHPVGVVSEANVLTF
NA	TRBV5-1	TRBJ1-1	NA	TGCGCCAGCAAAGGGGGAGGCGGAAACACTGAAGCTTTCTTT	CASKGGGGNTEAFF
NA	TRBV5-5	TRBJ1-1	NA	TGTGCCAGCAGCTTATTGGGGAACACTGAAGCTTTCTTT	CASSLLGNTEAFF
NA	TRBV2	TRBJ1-2	NA	TGTGCCAGCAGTGATCAGGGTAGCTATGGCTACACCTTC	CASSDQGSYGYTF
NA	TRBV5-6	TRBJ2-5	TRBD2	TGTGCCAGCAGCTTGGCGCTAGCGGGGGGGCAAGAGACCCAGTACTTC	CASSLALAGGQETQYF
NA	TRBV19	TRBJ2-1	NA	TGTGCCAGCAGCTGGGGTAGCTCGTTAGACAATGAGCAGTTCTTC	CASSWGSSLDNEQFF
NA	TRBV5-6	TRBJ2-2	NA	TGTGCCAGCAGCTTCGGGACCCTGAACACCGGGGAGCTGTTTTTT	CASSFGTLNTGELFF
NA	TRBV2	TRBJ1-6	NA	TGTGCCAGCAGCACATCGGACAGCCATAATTCACCCCTCCACTTT	CASSTSDSHNSPLHF
NA	TRBV4-2	TRBJ2-3	NA	TGTGCCAGCAGCCAAGCTGGGAACGGGGGGACATATACGCAGTATTTT	CASSQAGNGGTYTQYF
NA	TRBV7-8	TRBJ2-3	NA	TGTGCCAGCAGGGGCGGGGCCAGCACAGATACGCAGTATTTT	CASRGGASTDTQYF
NA	TRBV7-2	TRBJ1-5	NA	TGTGCCAGCAGCTTTGGGGTGAATCAGCCCCAGCATTTT	CASSFGVNQPQHF
few	TRBV7-9	TRBJ1-2	NA	TGTGCCAGCAGCTTTGGGCAGGGTTATGGCTACACCTTC	CASSFGQGYGYTF
NA	TRBV6-6	TRBJ2-5	NA	TGTGCCAGCAGTACCCCGACGAGGGGTGGGGAGACCCAGTACTTC	CASSTPTRGGETQYF
NA	TRBV5-4	TRBJ2-5	NA	TGTGCCAGCAGCCCCCGGACGGGGAGGGAGACCCAGTACTTC	CASSPRTGRETQYF
once	TRBV5-4	TRBJ2-3	NA	TGTGCCAGCAGCACCCCTCAGAGCGATACGCAGTATTTT	CASSTPQSDTQYF
NA	TRBV9	TRBJ2-1	TRBD1	TGTGCCAGCAGCCCCAGAAGGGGACAGGGGGTCTTCAATGAGCAGTTCTTC	CASSPRRGQGVFNEQFF
NA	TRBV2	TRBJ1-1	TRBD1	TGTGCCAGTCACAGGGATCAGGGGGGCACTGAAGCTTTCTTT	CASHRDQGGTEAFF
NA	TRBV5-1	TRBJ2-7	TRBD2	TGCGCCAGCAGCAGAACTAGCGGGGGCTACGAGCAGTACTTC	CASSRTSGGYEQYF
NA	TRBV7-2	TRBJ2-1	NA	TGTGCCAGCAGCCCGGAGACGGAAACCTACAATGAGCAGTTCTTC	CASSPETETYNEQFF
NA	TRBV7-7	TRBJ2-1	TRBD2	TGTGCCAGCAGCGCCAGCGGGGGGGCCATAAATGAGCAGTTCTTC	CASSASGGAINEQFF
NA	TRBV5-1	TRBJ2-1	TRBD2	TGCGCCAGCAGCAGCTTTAGATCTAGCGGGGACCACAATGAGCAGTTCTTC	CASSSFRSSGDHNEQFF
NA	TRBV18	TRBJ2-3	NA	TGTGCCAGCTCACCCCGGCAAGCCAGGGAAGATACGCAGTATTTT	CASSPRQAREDTQYF
NA	TRBV13	TRBJ2-1	TRBD2	TGTGCCAGCAGCTTATGGGTTAGCGGGGGGCCCTACGATGAGCAGTTCTTC	CASSLWVSGGPYDEQFF
NA	TRBV11-3	TRBJ2-2	NA	TGTGCCAGCAGCTCCAGGGGGGTTATGGGCGCCGGGGAGCTGTTTTTT	CASSSRGVMGAGELFF
NA	TRBV29-1	TRBJ2-7	NA	TGCAGCGTTGCGATTGGGCGGGGGCTGACCTACGAGCAGTACTTC	CSVAIGRGLTYEQYF
NA	TRBV2	TRBJ1-2	TRBD1	TGTGCCAGCACCCTGACAGGGGGCTCTGGCTACACCTTC	CASTLTGGSGYTF
NA	TRBV11-1	TRBJ2-2	TRBD2	TGTGCCAGCAGCTTAGCGTCAGGCGGGGGGCCGTCCGGGGAGCTGTTTTTT	CASSLASGGGPSGELFF